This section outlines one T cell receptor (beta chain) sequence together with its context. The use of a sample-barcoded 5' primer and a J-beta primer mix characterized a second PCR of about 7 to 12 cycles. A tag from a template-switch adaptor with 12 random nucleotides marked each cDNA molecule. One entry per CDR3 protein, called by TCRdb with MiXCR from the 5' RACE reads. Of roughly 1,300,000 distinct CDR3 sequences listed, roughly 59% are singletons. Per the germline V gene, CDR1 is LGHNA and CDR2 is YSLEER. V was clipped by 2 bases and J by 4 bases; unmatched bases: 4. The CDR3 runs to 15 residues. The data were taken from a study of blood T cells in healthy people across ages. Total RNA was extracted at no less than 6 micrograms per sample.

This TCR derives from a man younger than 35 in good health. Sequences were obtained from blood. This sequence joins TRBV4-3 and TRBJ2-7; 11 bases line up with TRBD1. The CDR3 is CASSQQGTGGYEQYF. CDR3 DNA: TGCGCCAGCAGCCAACAAGGGACAGGGGGGTACGAGCAGTACTTC.